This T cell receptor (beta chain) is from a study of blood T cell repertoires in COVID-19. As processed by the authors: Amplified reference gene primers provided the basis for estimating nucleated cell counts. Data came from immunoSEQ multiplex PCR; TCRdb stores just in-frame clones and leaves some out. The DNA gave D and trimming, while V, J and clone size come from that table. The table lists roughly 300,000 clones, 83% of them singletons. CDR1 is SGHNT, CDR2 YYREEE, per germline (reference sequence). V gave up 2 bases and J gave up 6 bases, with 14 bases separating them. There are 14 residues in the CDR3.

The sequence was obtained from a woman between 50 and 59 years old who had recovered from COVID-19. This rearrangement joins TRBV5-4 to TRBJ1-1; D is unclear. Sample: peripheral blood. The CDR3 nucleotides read TGTGCCAGCAGCTTTACTAAGGGTAGCGCTGAAGCTTTCTTT. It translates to CASSFTKGSAEAFF. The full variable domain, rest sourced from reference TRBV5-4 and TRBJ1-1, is ETGVTQSPTHLIKTRGQQVTLRCSSQSGHNTVSWYQQALGQGPQFIFQYYREEENGRGNFPPRFSGLQFPNYSSELNVNALELDDSALYLCASSFTKGSAEAFFGQGTRLTVV.